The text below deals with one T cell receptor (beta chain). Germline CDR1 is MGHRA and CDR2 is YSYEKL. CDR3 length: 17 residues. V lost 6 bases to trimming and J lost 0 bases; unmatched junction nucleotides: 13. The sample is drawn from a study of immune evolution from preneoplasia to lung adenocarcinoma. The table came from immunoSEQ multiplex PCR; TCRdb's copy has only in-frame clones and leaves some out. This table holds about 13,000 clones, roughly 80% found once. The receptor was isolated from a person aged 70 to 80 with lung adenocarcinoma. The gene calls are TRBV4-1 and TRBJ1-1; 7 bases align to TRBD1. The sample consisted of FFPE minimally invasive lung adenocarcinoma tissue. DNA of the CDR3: TGCGCCAGCAGAGAAAGATCCGGGACAGCCTTGAACACTGAAGCTTTCTTT. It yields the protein CASRERSGTALNTEAFF.